The 14 T cell receptor beta chains below all came from one sample that was sequenced in a study of T cells in Graves' hyperthyroidism and ophthalmopathy. There were TCR beta CDR3 regions amplified from RNA transcripts. TCR CDR3 regions were first amplified by RT-PCR with HTBI primers. TCRdb fed the multiplex PCR reads into MiXCR, producing one record per CDR3 protein. The data show under 300,000 distinct CDR3 sequences, about an eighth seen once. The sequenced material came from blood. Every receptor here comes from a woman aged 30 to 39 with Graves' hyperthyroidism that later progressed to Graves' ophthalmopathy.

This clonotype was seen repeatedly, ten times or more. The chain combines TRBV5-1 with TRBJ2-1, with 9 bases lining up with TRBD1. CDR3 length equals 16 residues. Germline V CDR1 and CDR2: SGHRS, YFSETQ. V dropped 0 bases and J dropped 8; count of bases not matched to a gene: 9. The CDR3 is CASSLGGTGIPHEQFF. The CDR3 DNA reads TGCGCCAGCAGCTTGGGTGGGACAGGGATCCCCCATGAGCAGTTCTTC.

In its sample, this clonotype was seen many times. V is TRBV12-5 and J is TRBJ2-1; 8 bases agree with TRBD2. The CDR3 has 20 residues. Germline CDR1 LGHNT, CDR2 FRNRAP. After removal of 0 bases from V and 7 bases from J, the junction contained 20 bases not matched to a gene. The CDR3 nucleotides read TGTGCTAGTGGTTTGGTACACCTTGCGGGAGGCTATCTCAGGTGGAATGAGCAGTTCTTC. Protein product: CASGLVHLAGGYLRWNEQFF. Full variable domain (outside the CDR3, taken from reference TRBV12-5 and TRBJ2-1): DARVTQTPRHKVTEMGQEVTMRCQPILGHNTVFWYRQTMMQGLELLAYFRNRAPLDDSGMPKDRFSAEMPDATLATLKIQPSEPRDSAVYFCASGLVHLAGGYLRWNEQFFGPGTRLTVL.

The table lists this clonotype with many counts. The rearrangement joins TRBV27 to TRBJ2-7; a weak D match, TRBD2 (6 bases). With 2 bases removed from V and 3 bases from J, the gap between germline ends came to 14 bases. The V gene's germline CDR1 is MNHEY and CDR2 SMNVEV (reference sequence). CDR3 size: 15 residues. CDR3 in amino acids: CASSLIGTGFYEQYF. CDR3 DNA: TGTGCCAGCAGTTTAATCGGGACTGGCTTCTACGAGCAGTACTTC.

The chain joins TRBV5-1 to TRBJ2-3; D is unclear. V dropped 4 bases and J dropped 5 bases, with 11 bases sitting between them. Germline V gene data show CDR1 as SGHRS and CDR2 as YFSETQ. The CDR3 has 13 amino acids. CDR3 DNA sequence: TGCGCCAGCAGCCGGGTGTGGGGAGATACGCAGTATTTT. As protein: CASSRVWGDTQYF. Supplemented by reference TRBV5-1 and TRBJ2-3, the full variable domain reads KAGVTQTPRYLIKTRGQQVTLSCSPISGHRSVSWYQQTPGQGLQFLFEYFSETQRNKGNFPGRFSGRQFSNSRSEMNVSTLELGDSALYLCASSRVWGDTQYFGPGTRLTVL.

V and J are TRBV6-2 or TRBV6-3 and TRBJ1-1, with 7 positions matching TRBD1. The CDR3 sequence is 15 residues long. V lost 5 bases, J lost 4 bases, and 10 bases stayed unmatched. The germline V gene encodes CDR1 MNHEY and CDR2 SVGEGT. CDR3 residues: CASSAETGLATEAFF. The CDR3 DNA reads as TGTGCCAGCAGTGCTGAGACAGGGCTGGCCACTGAAGCTTTCTTT.

With respect to this clonotype: This could be a read error, since a much larger clone is one nucleotide away. The gene calls are TRBV7-9 and TRBJ1-1, with D maybe TRBD1 (5 bases). Germline assignment: CDR1 SEHNR and CDR2 FQNEAQ (reference sequence). Trimming left V 8 bases short and J 3 bases short, with 16 bases between. The CDR3 is 14 amino acids. CDR3 sequence reads: CASVILTGDTEAFF. As DNA, the CDR3 is TGTGCCAGCGTAATCCTAACGGGGGACACTGAAGCTTTCTTT.

At least ten counts were recorded for this clonotype. V and J are TRBV12-3 or TRBV12-4 and TRBJ2-1; TRBD2 agrees at 8 bases. This CDR3 contains 15 residues. V lost 6 bases to trimming and J lost 3 bases; unmatched junction nucleotides: 7. CDR3 sequence: CASSRLAPDYNEQFF. The DNA for the CDR3 is TGTGCCAGCAGCCGACTAGCGCCAGACTACAATGAGCAGTTCTTC.

This clonotype was counted only a few times. This chain connects TRBV28 to TRBJ1-4; no reliable D call. This CDR3 contains 14 residues. Trimming cost V 6 bases and J 4 bases, with 12 bases left between them. Germline CDR1 is MDHEN and CDR2 is SYDVKM. This CDR3 reads CASSPQDHNEKLFF. CDR3 in DNA: TGTGCCAGCAGCCCCCAGGACCATAATGAAAAACTGTTTTTT.

This clonotype was recorded many times. The V call is TRBV20-1, the J call TRBJ2-7, with D perhaps TRBD2 (6 bases). The length of the CDR3 is 14 residues. Germline V gives CDR1 DFQATT, CDR2 SNEGSKA (reference sequence). Trimming left V 6 bases short and J 3 bases short, with 18 bases between. The CDR3, as DNA: TGCAGTGCATCAACCGGGACTGTAAACTACGAGCAGTACTTC. Protein sequence: CSASTGTVNYEQYF.

The genes are TRBV9 and TRBJ2-1, with TRBD2 matching over 8 bases. Trimming took 4 bases from V and 9 from J; bases not matched to a gene: 12. Germline V gene sequence: CDR1 SGDLS, CDR2 YYNGEE. This CDR3 comprises 15 residues. The CDR3 protein is CASSSGAGVLGEQFF. CDR3 DNA: TGTGCCAGCAGCTCGGGAGCGGGAGTGTTGGGTGAGCAGTTCTTC.

In this sample, this clonotype turned up many times. The chain joins TRBV6-6 to TRBJ2-1, with 9 nucleotides matching TRBD2. CDR1 is MNHNY, CDR2 SVGAGI, per germline (reference sequence). This CDR3 is 16 amino acids long. V lost 0 bases and J lost 7; bases outside the gene matches: 7. The CDR3 sequence is CASSYSISGSLNEQFF. Written as DNA, the CDR3 is TGTGCCAGCAGTTACTCCATTAGCGGGAGTTTAAATGAGCAGTTCTTC.

The table lists this clonotype with many counts. The rearrangement joins TRBV11-3 to TRBJ2-1; 13 bases align to TRBD2. In germline, CDR1 is SGHNT, CDR2 YENEEA. Trimming at V came to 5 bases and at J to 5 bases, leaving 3 bases not matched to a gene. The CDR3 sequence is 15 residues long. The CDR3 nucleotides are TGTGCCAGCAGCCCGACTAGCGGGGGGAACAATGAGCAGTTCTTC. Amino acid sequence: CASSPTSGGNNEQFF.

There are many counts of this clonotype. This chain joins TRBV7-6 and TRBJ1-4; D is unclear. The CDR3 spans 15 residues. V was trimmed by 1 base and J by 7 bases, leaving 13 bases between them. Germline V lookup: CDR1 SGHVS, CDR2 FNYEAQ. The CDR3 nucleotides are TGTGCCAGCAGCTTAGACGGACTCCGAAGTGAAAAACTGTTTTTT. This sequence encodes CASSLDGLRSEKLFF.

This clonotype has a handful of counts. J is TRBJ2-5 and V is TRBV19, with 15 positions matching TRBD2. V shed 6 bases and J 7 bases; nucleotides not matched to a gene: 12. Germline CDR1 and CDR2: LNHDA and SQIVND (reference sequence). The CDR3 spans 17 residues. The CDR3 loop reads CASRGAGLAGGLGTQYF. The CDR3 bases are TGTGCCAGTAGGGGGGCGGGACTAGCGGGAGGTTTGGGGACCCAGTACTTC.